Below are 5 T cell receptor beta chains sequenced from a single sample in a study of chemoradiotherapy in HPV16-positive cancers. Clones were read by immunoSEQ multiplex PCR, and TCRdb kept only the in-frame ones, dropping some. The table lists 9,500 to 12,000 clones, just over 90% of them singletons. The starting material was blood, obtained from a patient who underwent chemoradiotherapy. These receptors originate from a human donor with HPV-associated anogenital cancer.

In DNA, the CDR3 is TGTGCCATCAGTGAGCCAGGGACCGGAAACACCATATATTTT. It translates to CAISEPGTGNTIYF. The gene calls are TRBV10-3 and TRBJ1-3, with D maybe TRBD1 (5 bases). The CDR3 contains 14 residues. V was shortened by 2 bases and J by 4 bases, with 9 bases between the two germline ends. Germline values: CDR1 ENHRY, CDR2 SYGVKD.

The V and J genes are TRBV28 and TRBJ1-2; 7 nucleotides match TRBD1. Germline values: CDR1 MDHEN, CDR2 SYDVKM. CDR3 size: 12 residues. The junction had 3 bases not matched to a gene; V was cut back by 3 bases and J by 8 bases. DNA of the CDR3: TGTGCCAGCAGTTTCGGGACAGAAGGCTACACCTTC. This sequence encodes CASSFGTEGYTF.

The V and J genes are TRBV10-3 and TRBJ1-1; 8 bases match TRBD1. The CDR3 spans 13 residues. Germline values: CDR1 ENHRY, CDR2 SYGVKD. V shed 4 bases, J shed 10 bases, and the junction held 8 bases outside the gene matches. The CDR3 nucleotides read TGTGCCATCAGTGCGGGGACAGGCGGTGGAGCTTTCTTT. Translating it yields CAISAGTGGGAFF.

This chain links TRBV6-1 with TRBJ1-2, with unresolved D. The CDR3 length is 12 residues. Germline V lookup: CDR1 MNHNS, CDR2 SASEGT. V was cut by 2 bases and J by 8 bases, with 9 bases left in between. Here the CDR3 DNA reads TGTGCCAGCAGTGAAACGACGGGCGGCTACACCTTC. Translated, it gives CASSETTGGYTF.

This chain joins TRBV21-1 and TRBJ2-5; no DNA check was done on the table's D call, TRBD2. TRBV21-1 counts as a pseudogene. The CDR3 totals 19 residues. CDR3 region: CASSKPTSGGLKLQETQYF. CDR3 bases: TGTGCCAGCAGCAAACCGACTAGCGGGGGGCTGAAACTACAAGAGACCCAGTACTTC.